The 21 T cell receptor beta chains reported below all come from one sample, sequenced in a study of OX40 agonist ivuxolimab in advanced cancers. Using immunoSEQ multiplex PCR, the repertoire was profiled, and TCRdb retains in-frame clones only, with some absent. The sample holds tens of thousands of clones, around four fifths seen once. This specimen consisted of CD4+ or CD8+ T cells sorted from blood, obtained in a trial of the OX40 agonist ivuxolimab. Receptors were obtained from an adult with an advanced solid tumor such as melanoma, head and neck, liver or kidney cancer.

V gene TRBV6-6 combines with J gene TRBJ2-5; 14 bases agree with TRBD2. Looked up from germline, CDR1 is MNHNY and CDR2 is SVGAGI (reference sequence). The V gene end was trimmed by 5 bases and the J gene end by 3 bases; junction bases not matched to a gene: 5. This CDR3 has 16 residues. CDR3 region: CASSTLGLAGEETQYF. CDR3 nucleotide sequence: TGTGCCAGCAGTACCCTGGGACTAGCGGGGGAAGAGACCCAGTACTTC.

This rearrangement joins TRBV19 to TRBJ2-7; the match to TRBD1 covers 8 bases. The CDR3 totals 13 residues. CDR1 and CDR2 from the germline V gene are LNHDA and SQIVND (reference sequence). V lost 6 bases to trimming and J lost 7 bases; unmatched junction nucleotides: 8. The CDR3 here is CASSQQGAVEQYF. CDR3 bases: TGTGCCAGTAGCCAGCAGGGGGCGGTGGAGCAGTACTTC.

This sequence joins TRBV19 and TRBJ2-1; 10 bases line up with TRBD1. Germline assignment: CDR1 LNHDA and CDR2 SQIVND (reference sequence). Trimming removed 5 bases from V and 4 bases from J; junction bases left unmatched: 5. The CDR3 consists of 15 residues. CDR3 protein: CASSDRDRGYNEQFF. CDR3 coding DNA: TGTGCCAGTAGTGACCGGGACAGGGGTTACAATGAGCAGTTCTTC.

The rearrangement uses TRBV2 and TRBJ2-1, with D unresolved. The CDR3 contains 13 residues. V was shortened by 7 bases and J by 2 bases, with 9 bases between the two germline ends. Germline-derived CDR1 and CDR2 are SNHLY and FYNNEI. The CDR3 loop reads CASIPNTYNEQFF. For the CDR3, the DNA is TGTGCCAGCATCCCGAACACCTACAATGAGCAGTTCTTC.

This clone turned up a few times. CDR3: CASSPGPRWDTQYF. CDR3 nucleotide sequence: TGTGCCAGTAGTCCCGGGCCTCGATGGGATACGCAGTATTTT. This chain joins TRBV19 and TRBJ2-3; D unresolved. In germline, CDR1 is LNHDA, CDR2 SQIVND (reference sequence). This CDR3 has 14 residues. V shed 5 bases and J shed 6 bases, with 15 bases lying between them. Filled out from reference TRBV19 and TRBJ2-3, the complete variable domain reads DGGITQSPKYLFRKEGQNVTLSCEQNLNHDAMYWYRQDPGQGLRLIYYSQIVNDFQKGDIAEGYSVSREKKESFPLTVTSAQKNPTAFYLCASSPGPRWDTQYFGPGTRLTVL.

The chain joins TRBV19 to TRBJ2-3; the D call may be TRBD1 or TRBD2 (5 bases each). V lost 3 bases to trimming and J lost 1 base, with 14 bases between them. CDR3 length: 16 amino acids. Germline V gene sequence: CDR1 LNHDA, CDR2 SQIVND (reference sequence). This chain's CDR3 is CASSMGPPAGTDTQYF. DNA of the CDR3: TGTGCCAGTAGTATGGGACCGCCCGCGGGCACAGATACGCAGTATTTT. The full variable domain, rest sourced from reference TRBV19 and TRBJ2-3, is DGGITQSPKYLFRKEGQNVTLSCEQNLNHDAMYWYRQDPGQGLRLIYYSQIVNDFQKGDIAEGYSVSREKKESFPLTVTSAQKNPTAFYLCASSMGPPAGTDTQYFGPGTRLTVL.

The rearrangement joins TRBV9 to TRBJ2-1; 15 bases fit TRBD2. Losses at the gene ends were 9 bases for V and 9 bases for J; bases not matched to a gene: 16. Looked up from germline, CDR1 is SGDLS and CDR2 is YYNGEE. The CDR3 runs 17 residues. CDR3 DNA: TGTGCCACCAGGGAGGGGCTCGGGACTAGCGGGAGGAGTGAGCAGTTCTTC. Amino acid sequence: CATREGLGTSGRSEQFF.

The chain recombines TRBV7-3 with TRBJ2-2; TRBD1 aligns across 9 bases. Germline V lookup: CDR1 SGHTA, CDR2 FQGTGA. Losses at the gene ends were 4 bases for V and 7 bases for J; bases not matched to a gene: 4. CDR3 size: 14 residues. CDR3: CASSSDRGSGELFF. CDR3 coding DNA: TGTGCCAGCAGCTCCGACAGGGGGAGCGGGGAGCTGTTTTTT.

The table lists this clone with a few counts. The rearrangement links TRBV4-1 to TRBJ2-7; weak D call: TRBD2 (6 bases). Germline CDR1 MGHRA, CDR2 YSYEKL. Trimming left V 2 bases short and J 3 bases short, with 23 bases between. The CDR3 runs to 18 residues. The CDR3 DNA reads TGCGCCAGCAGCCAACTGCTTAGTGCCGGAGGGCAGAACTACGAGCAGTACTTC. Translated: CASSQLLSAGGQNYEQYF.

V usage is TRBV5-1 and J usage is TRBJ2-7, with 11 positions matching TRBD1. This CDR3 is 17 amino acids long. The ends lost 5 bases at V and 1 base at J; junction bases unmatched: 11. CDR1 and CDR2 from the germline V gene are SGHRS and YFSETQ. The chain's CDR3 is CASRLGAGTGGSYEQYF. The CDR3, as DNA: TGCGCCAGCAGATTAGGCGCCGGGACAGGGGGATCCTACGAGCAGTACTTC.

This clone was picked up one time. The chain couples TRBV28 to TRBJ1-1, with no clear D. Per germline, CDR1 MDHEN and CDR2 SYDVKM. V lost 4 bases to trimming and J lost 10 bases, with 16 bases between them. CDR3 length equals 13 residues. The CDR3 spells CASSSVPGERAFF. The CDR3 DNA sequence: TGTGCCAGCAGTTCCGTCCCGGGCGAGCGAGCTTTCTTT.

The chain joins TRBV30 to TRBJ2-7, with D perhaps TRBD1 (5 bases). This CDR3 comprises 14 residues. Deletions cut 6 bases from V and 3 bases from J, with 18 bases between. CDR1 is GTSNPN and CDR2 is SVGIG in the germline V gene (reference sequence). CDR3 protein: CACYKKGIDYEQYF. CDR3 nucleotides: TGTGCCTGCTACAAGAAGGGGATCGACTACGAGCAGTACTTC.

V and J are TRBV7-8 and TRBJ1-1, with D hard to call. This CDR3 is 13 amino acids long. Germline assignment: CDR1 SGHVS and CDR2 FQNEAQ. V was pared by 2 bases and J by 5 bases, with 9 bases between. The CDR3 DNA reads as TGTGCCAGCAGCTTATACTTGGGAACTGAAGCTTTCTTT. It specifies CASSLYLGTEAFF. The whole variable domain, remainder taken from reference TRBV7-8 and TRBJ1-1, is GAGVSQSPRYKVAKRGQDVALRCDPISGHVSLFWYQQALGQGPEFLTYFQNEAQLDKSGLPSDRFFAERPEGSVSTLKIQRTQQEDSAVYLCASSLYLGTEAFFGQGTRLTVV.

The chain combines TRBV15 with TRBJ2-7; D ambiguous. Trimming shortened V by 1 base and J by 5 bases, and 9 bases separated the two germline ends. The CDR3 covers 13 residues. The germline V gene has CDR1 LNHNV and CDR2 YYDKDF (reference sequence). DNA for the CDR3: TGTGCCACCAGCAGAGCCCTTGGGGACGAGCAGTACTTC. Residues: CATSRALGDEQYF.

This rearrangement joins TRBV2 to TRBJ2-1, with a possible D match to TRBD2 (6 bases). The ends were cut back, 6 bases at V and 0 bases at J, with 12 bases in the middle. The CDR3 totals 15 residues. The germline V gene has CDR1 SNHLY and CDR2 FYNNEI. The CDR3 DNA is TGTGCCAGCAGACCGGACGGGAGCTCCTACAATGAGCAGTTCTTC. Amino acid sequence: CASRPDGSSYNEQFF.

This clone has only a few counts. This chain uses TRBV5-1 with TRBJ1-1, with no clear D. The CDR3 runs 14 residues. V shed 4 bases and J shed 5 bases, with 15 bases lying between them. CDR1 SGHRS and CDR2 YFSETQ come from the germline V gene. CDR3 protein: CASSPGQPRTEAFF. For the CDR3, the DNA is TGCGCCAGCAGCCCCGGTCAACCGCGGACTGAAGCTTTCTTT.

The chain combines TRBV28 with TRBJ1-2, with D maybe TRBD1 (5 bases). Germline lookup yields CDR1 MDHEN and CDR2 SYDVKM. V shed 7 bases and J shed 0 bases, with 9 bases lying between them. The CDR3 loop spans 13 amino acids. The CDR3 DNA is TGTGCCAGCACGACAGACGCTAACTATGGCTACACCTTC. Amino acid sequence: CASTTDANYGYTF.

The chain joins TRBV6-6 to TRBJ1-4; the D gene is possibly TRBD1 (5 bases). CDR1 is MNHNY, CDR2 SVGAGI, per germline (reference sequence). Trimming took off 5 bases at V and 6 bases at J, with 10 bases between the two ends. The CDR3 contains 13 residues. The CDR3 nucleotides read TGTGCCAGCAGTCCCGGGGGGTATGAAAAACTGTTTTTT. Its translation is CASSPGGYEKLFF.

This clone has a single count. The chain carries TRBV28 and TRBJ2-5, with 12 bases fitting TRBD2. Germline values: CDR1 MDHEN, CDR2 SYDVKM. With 5 bases clipped from V and 7 bases from J, the junction kept 5 bases outside the gene matches. The CDR3 is made up of 14 amino acids. Here the CDR3 DNA reads TGTGCCAGCAGTCGGACTAGCGGGGTGGGGACCCAGTACTTC. Translation gives CASSRTSGVGTQYF.

The CDR3 spells CASSRSLSSGNTIYF. As DNA, the CDR3 is TGTGCCAGCAGTCGGAGCTTGTCCTCTGGAAACACCATATATTTT. The chain uses TRBV6-5 and TRBJ1-3; D unresolved. V lost 5 bases, J lost 0 bases, and 11 bases lay in between. There are 15 residues in the CDR3. Looked up from germline, CDR1 is MNHEY and CDR2 is SVGAGI.

The genes are TRBV25-1 and TRBJ1-2; no clear D. The V gene's germline CDR1 is MGHDK and CDR2 SYGVNS. V was trimmed by 4 bases and J by 1 base, leaving 4 bases between them. This CDR3 comprises 12 residues. The CDR3 DNA reads as TGTGCCAGCAGTGCCGGTAACTATGGCTACACCTTC. It is translated as CASSAGNYGYTF.